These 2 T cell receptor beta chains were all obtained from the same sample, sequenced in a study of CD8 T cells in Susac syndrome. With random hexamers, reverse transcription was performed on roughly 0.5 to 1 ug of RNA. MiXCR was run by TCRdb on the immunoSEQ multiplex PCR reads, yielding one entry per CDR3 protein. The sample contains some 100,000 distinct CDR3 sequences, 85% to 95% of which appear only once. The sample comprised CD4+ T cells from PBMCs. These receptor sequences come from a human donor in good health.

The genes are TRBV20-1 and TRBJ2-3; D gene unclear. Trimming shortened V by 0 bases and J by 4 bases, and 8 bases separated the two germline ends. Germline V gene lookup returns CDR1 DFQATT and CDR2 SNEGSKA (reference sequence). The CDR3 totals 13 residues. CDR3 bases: TGCAGTGCTAGAGATAGGCCCGCAGATACGCAGTATTTT. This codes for CSARDRPADTQYF.

CDR3 sequence: CASSRDYNQPQHF. The DNA of the CDR3 is TGTGCCAGCAGCAGGGATTACAATCAGCCCCAGCATTTT. The rearrangement joins TRBV7-6 to TRBJ1-5; D is uncertain. V gave up 5 bases and J gave up 3 bases, with 8 bases separating them. The CDR3 covers 13 residues. Germline V gene sequence: CDR1 SGHVS, CDR2 FNYEAQ. The full variable domain, with the rest looked up from reference TRBV7-6 and TRBJ1-5, is GAGVSQSPRYKVTKRGQDVALRCDPISGHVSLYWYRQALGQGPEFLTYFNYEAQQDKSGLPNDRFSAERPEGSISTLTIQRTEQRDSAMYRCASSRDYNQPQHFGDGTRLSIL.